The clone carrying this TCR beta chain was recorded a few times. Its antigen is unknown. This entry comes from a study of T cells in Graves' hyperthyroidism and ophthalmopathy. Regions amplified from RNA transcripts were the TCR beta CDR3 regions. Using the HTBI primer set, a first-round RT-PCR was run on the TCR CDR3. TCRdb analysed the multiplex PCR reads with MiXCR anew, one entry per CDR3 protein. The sample carries some 370,000 distinct CDR3 sequences, over 12% recorded once. Regarding the study as a whole: Most thyroid clonotypes expanded above 0.001 were also detected in blood. Ophthalmopathy was model-predicted a median about six months pre-onset.

Trimming removed 3 bases at V and 4 bases at J, with 7 bases between. CDR3 length: 13 amino acids. CDR1 is LNHNV and CDR2 is YYDKDF in the germline V gene (reference sequence). Each 10 ml fresh peripheral blood draw supplied the PBMCs. This TCR derives from a man between 50 and 59 years old with Graves' ophthalmopathy. This chain joins TRBV15 and TRBJ2-1; possibly TRBD2 for D (5 bases). The sequencing sample was made of blood. This chain's CDR3 is CATSSGEYNEQFF. CDR3 bases: TGTGCCACCAGCAGCGGGGAGTACAATGAGCAGTTCTTC.